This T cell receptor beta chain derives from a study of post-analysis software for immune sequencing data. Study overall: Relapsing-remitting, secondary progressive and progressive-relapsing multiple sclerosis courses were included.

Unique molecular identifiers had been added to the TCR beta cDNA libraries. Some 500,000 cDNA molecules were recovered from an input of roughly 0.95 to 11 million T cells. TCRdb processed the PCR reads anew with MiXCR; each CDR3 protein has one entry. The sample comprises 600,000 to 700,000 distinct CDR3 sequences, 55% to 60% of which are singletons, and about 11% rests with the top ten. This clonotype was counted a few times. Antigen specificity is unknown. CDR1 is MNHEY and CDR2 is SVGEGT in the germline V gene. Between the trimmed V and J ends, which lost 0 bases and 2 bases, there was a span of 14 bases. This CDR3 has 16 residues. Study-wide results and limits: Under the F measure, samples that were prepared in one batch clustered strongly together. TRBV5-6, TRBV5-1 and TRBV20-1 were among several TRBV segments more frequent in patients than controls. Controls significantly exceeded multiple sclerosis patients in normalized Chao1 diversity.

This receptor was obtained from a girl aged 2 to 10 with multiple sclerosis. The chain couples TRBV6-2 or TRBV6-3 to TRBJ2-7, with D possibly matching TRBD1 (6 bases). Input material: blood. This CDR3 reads CASSYSRDRWAYEQYF. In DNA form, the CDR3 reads TGTGCCAGCAGTTACTCGCGAGACAGGTGGGCCTACGAGCAGTACTTC.